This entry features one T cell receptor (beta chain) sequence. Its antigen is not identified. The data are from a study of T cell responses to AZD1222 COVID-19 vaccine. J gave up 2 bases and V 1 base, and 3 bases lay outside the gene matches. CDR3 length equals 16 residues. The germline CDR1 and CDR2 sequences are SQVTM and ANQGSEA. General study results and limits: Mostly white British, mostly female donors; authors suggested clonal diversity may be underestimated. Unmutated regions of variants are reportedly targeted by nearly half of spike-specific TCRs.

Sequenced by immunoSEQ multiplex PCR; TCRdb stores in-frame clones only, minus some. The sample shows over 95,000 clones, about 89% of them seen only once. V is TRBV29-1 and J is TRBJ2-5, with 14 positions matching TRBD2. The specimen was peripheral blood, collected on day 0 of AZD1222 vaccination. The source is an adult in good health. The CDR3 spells CSVEGTSGGTQETQYF. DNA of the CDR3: TGCAGCGTTGAAGGGACTAGCGGGGGGACACAAGAGACCCAGTACTTC.